The rows below give T cell receptor beta chains drawn from one sample of a study of T cells after yellow fever vaccination. TCRdb processed the 5' RACE reads anew with MiXCR; each CDR3 protein has one entry. The table has 300,000 to 350,000 distinct CDR3 sequences, less than 9.5% seen once. Sample: PBMCs, taken roughly 45 days after the first yellow fever vaccination. Receptors were obtained from a man between 18 and 35 years old who received the YFV17D yellow fever vaccine. CDR3s include the opening cysteine and the closing phenylalanine or tryptophan. Fields, in order: V gene, clone size, J gene, CDR3 protein. Not all rows give a size; the values are once, few, many and, for expanded clones, a class.

TRBV29-1	.	TRBJ1-1	CSVEGATWDTEAFF
TRBV9	.	TRBJ1-5	CASSAQGTLDQPQHF
TRBV28	.	TRBJ1-6	CASSPHRDYNSPLHF
TRBV28	few	TRBJ1-1	CASRLTVNTEAFF
TRBV20-1	.	TRBJ1-5	CSARDPGTGYFGPQHF
TRBV6-2/TRBV6-3	.	TRBJ2-2	CASTLRTGSNTGELFF
TRBV7-6	few	TRBJ1-1	CASSLETGGLTEAFF
TRBV4-3	few	TRBJ2-5	CASSQELAGAVYQETQYF
TRBV4-3	few	TRBJ2-1	CASSRRGLASSYNEQFF
TRBV27	.	TRBJ2-7	CASSFTLAGEQYF
TRBV14	.	TRBJ2-5	CASSQDPHRQETQYF
TRBV4-2	.	TRBJ2-1	CASSHDGVNEQFF
TRBV6-1	few	TRBJ2-1	CASRLRAGGVNEQFF
TRBV3-1	few	TRBJ2-3	CASSQDGPKRGLPGDTQYF
TRBV5-6	few	TRBJ2-1	CASSLRGGREQFF
TRBV5-6	.	TRBJ2-1	CASSSRGHQFF
TRBV3-1	.	TRBJ2-1	CASSQEYNEQFF
TRBV20-1	few	TRBJ2-5	CSARKGQETQYF
TRBV24-1	.	TRBJ2-4	CATSDRLGAGVAFAKNIQYF
TRBV12-3/TRBV12-4	.	TRBJ2-1	CASIKGNRGLAGEHNEQFF
TRBV9	.	TRBJ2-1	CASSVEGRRSEQFF
TRBV5-1	few	TRBJ1-3	CASTAGVENTIYF
TRBV4-1	few	TRBJ1-2	CASSFPGTAYGYTF
TRBV4-3	few	TRBJ1-4	CASSRLLSLELFF
TRBV7-9	many	TRBJ2-5	CASSFTGEETQYF
TRBV10-2	few	TRBJ2-3	CASSESRAVVGTQYF
TRBV29-1	few	TRBJ2-7	CSVVSAGYEQYF
TRBV12-3/TRBV12-4	few	TRBJ1-5	CASSIDRGGQPQHF
TRBV4-2	.	TRBJ1-5	CASSPPSVAQPQHF
TRBV29-1	few	TRBJ1-1	CSVDRNTEAFF
TRBV18	few	TRBJ2-3	CASSPAEATTDF
TRBV6-5	many	TRBJ1-3	CASLDRDREDTIYF
TRBV18	few	TRBJ1-2	CASSEVPQGEYGYTF
TRBV10-3	.	TRBJ1-4	CAISESGGDTGTDNEKLFF
TRBV7-9	few	TRBJ2-7	CASSPGWDSYEQYF
TRBV4-1	few	TRBJ1-5	CASSRRIHQPQHF
TRBV5-1	many	TRBJ2-2	CASSLAGANTGELFF
TRBV6-1	.	TRBJ2-1	CASRSPGDINEQFF
TRBV12-3/TRBV12-4	.	TRBJ2-2	CASSQSGVSTGELFF
TRBV4-3	few	TRBJ2-2	CASSQGRRPLRNANTGELFF